This T cell receptor beta chain was documented in a study of Ad26.COV2.S vaccination and SARS-CoV-2 variants. Overall study: Recipients of Ad26.COV2.S got it intramuscularly, once or twice 56 days apart. Study findings and constraints: Vaccine and placebo groups showed comparable non-spike TCR breadth. Assessments of TCR breadth and depth may have underestimated the total T cell responses.

TCRdb keeps only in-frame clones here, not all; method: immunoSEQ multiplex PCR. The sample gives some 480,000 clones, around nine tenths of which show up once; 13% is in the top ten. Treatment described: roughly 20 received Ad26.COV2.S at low or high dose, single or two shots; about five received placebo; per-sample allocation not given. Repertoires come from day 63 after the first vaccine or placebo injection. In regard to this clone: Its target is not known.

V gave up 8 bases and J gave up 2 bases, with 19 bases separating them. The CDR3 has 15 residues. The germline V gene has CDR1 MNHNY and CDR2 SVGAGI (reference sequence). The genes are TRBV6-6 and TRBJ2-7; TRBD1 or TRBD2 may be the D gene (5 bases each). The TCR was taken from a person between 18 and 59 years old who received the Ad26.COV2.S COVID-19 vaccine or a placebo. The sequencing used peripheral blood, collected in a trial of Ad26.COV2.S vaccine versus placebo. The CDR3 DNA reads as TGTGCCAGCCAAAGAGGTGGGGACGCTACCTACGAGCAGTACTTC. Protein: CASQRGGDATYEQYF.